Each of the 11 T cell receptor beta chains below was sequenced from the same sample in a study of T-cell memory formation after mild COVID-19. TCRdb re-called the 5' RACE reads with MiXCR, one entry per CDR3 protein. The sample records about 140,000 distinct CDR3 sequences, around 14% being singletons. Sequenced material: PBMCs or a T cell subset sorted from them (not recorded which). The receptor source for this set is an adult woman who had mild COVID-19 (a few samples of this study predate the infection). Cell type and time point are not known.

There are a few counts of this clonotype. V is TRBV27 and J is TRBJ2-1, with TRBD2 matching 7 bases. The ends lost 9 bases at V and 2 bases at J; junction bases unmatched: 4. The CDR3 is made up of 13 amino acids. CDR1 MNHEY and CDR2 SMNVEV come from the germline V gene (reference sequence). The CDR3 nucleotides are TGTGCCAGGTTAGCGGGCCCCTACAATGAGCAGTTCTTC. Amino acid sequence: CARLAGPYNEQFF.

The sample holds a few counts of this clonotype. The chain links TRBV5-1 to TRBJ1-1; D unresolved. The CDR3 contains 12 residues. Germline V lookup: CDR1 SGHRS, CDR2 YFSETQ. Trimming left V 6 bases short and J 1 base short, with 7 bases between. The CDR3 DNA follows: TGCGCCAGCAAATCAGGGAACACTGAAGCTTTCTTT. It yields the protein CASKSGNTEAFF.

This clonotype occurred a few times. The CDR3 DNA follows: TGTGCCAGCAGCGCTATCCAACTTGGAAACACCATATATTTT. It codes for CASSAIQLGNTIYF. The chain uses TRBV6-6 and TRBJ1-3; D ambiguous. Deletions cut 6 bases from V and 3 bases from J, with 12 bases between. CDR1 and CDR2 from the germline V gene are MNHNY and SVGAGI (reference sequence). The CDR3 runs to 14 residues.

This rearrangement joins TRBV25-1 to TRBJ2-7; D not resolved. Trimming shortened V by 6 bases and J by 6 bases, and 9 bases separated the two germline ends. From germline, CDR1 is MGHDK and CDR2 SYGVNS. The CDR3 spans 11 residues. The CDR3 DNA follows: TGTGCCAGCAGAAAAGGTGGCGAGCAGTACTTC. Its protein product is CASRKGGEQYF.

This clonotype was recorded a few times. The rearrangement links TRBV7-3 to TRBJ1-6; perhaps TRBD1 as D (5 bases). CDR1 is SGHTA and CDR2 is FQGTGA in the germline V gene. This CDR3 has 16 amino acids. With 1 base removed from V and 9 bases from J, the gap between germline ends came to 16 bases. CDR3 in DNA: TGTGCCAGCAGCTTAAAGGGACCGGATTCCTCTTCACCCCTCCACTTT. Protein sequence: CASSLKGPDSSSPLHF.

At least ten counts were recorded for this clonotype. The CDR3 DNA reads TGTGCCAGCAGTTTATCCCCGGGGCATGGAAGGAATGAGCAGTTCTTC. Protein product: CASSLSPGHGRNEQFF. The chain employs TRBV12-3 or TRBV12-4 and TRBJ2-1, with D perhaps matching TRBD1 or TRBD2 (5 bases each). V was shortened by 2 bases and J by 7 bases, with 18 bases between the two germline ends. The CDR3 length is 16 residues.

In its sample, this clonotype was seen a few times. The rearrangement joins TRBV6-6 to TRBJ1-6; perhaps TRBD1 as D (5 bases). From germline, CDR1 is MNHNY and CDR2 SVGAGI (reference sequence). Trimming removed 0 bases at V and 6 bases at J, with 9 bases between. This CDR3 has 15 amino acids. The CDR3, as DNA: TGTGCCAGCAGTTACTCGGCAGGGCCTAATTCACCCCTCCACTTT. Translated: CASSYSAGPNSPLHF.

This clonotype was counted only a few times. The rearrangement uses TRBV9 and TRBJ2-7, with 7 positions matching TRBD2. Germline V gene lookup returns CDR1 SGDLS and CDR2 YYNGEE. The CDR3 covers 15 residues. V was pared by 0 bases and J by 5 bases, with 8 bases of the junction left unmatched. The CDR3: CASSVGGGPPHEQYF. CDR3 DNA: TGTGCCAGCAGCGTAGGGGGAGGGCCTCCCCACGAGCAGTACTTC.

This clonotype has only a few counts. The chain employs TRBV4-1 and TRBJ1-1; possibly TRBD1 for D (5 bases). The CDR3 is 15 amino acids. The germline CDR1 and CDR2 sequences are MGHRA and YSYEKL. Trimming took off 1 base at V and 4 bases at J, with 13 bases between the two ends. The CDR3 coding sequence is TGCGCCAGCAGCCAAGTCAGTCCAGGGCCCACTGAAGCTTTCTTT. It specifies CASSQVSPGPTEAFF.

This clonotype was seen a few times. The V gene is TRBV12-3 or TRBV12-4, the J gene TRBJ2-1, with D uncertain. The ends were cut back, 4 bases at V and 3 bases at J, with 7 bases in the middle. The CDR3 runs 13 residues. The CDR3 sequence: CASSSHFYNEQFF. In DNA, the CDR3 is TGTGCCAGCAGTTCCCACTTCTACAATGAGCAGTTCTTC.

The CDR3 here is CASSLGGVAGGLGTDTQYF. CDR3 bases: TGTGCCAGCAGCTTAGGCGGGGTAGCGGGGGGCCTTGGCACAGATACGCAGTATTTT. This rearrangement joins TRBV7-6 to TRBJ2-3, with TRBD2 identical over 10 bases. Germline V gene data show CDR1 as SGHVS and CDR2 as FNYEAQ. J gave up 1 base and V 1 base, and 11 bases lay outside the gene matches. The CDR3 length is 19 residues.